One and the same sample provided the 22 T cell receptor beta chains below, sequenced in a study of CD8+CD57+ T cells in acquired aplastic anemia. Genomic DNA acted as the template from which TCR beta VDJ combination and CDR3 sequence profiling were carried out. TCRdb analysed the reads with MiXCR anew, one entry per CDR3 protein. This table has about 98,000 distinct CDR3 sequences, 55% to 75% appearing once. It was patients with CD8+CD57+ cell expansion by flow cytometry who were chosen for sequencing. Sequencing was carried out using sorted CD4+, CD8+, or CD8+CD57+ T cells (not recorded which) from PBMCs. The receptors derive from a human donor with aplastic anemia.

CDR3 sequence reads: CASSLGRKNGYTF. The CDR3 DNA is TGTGCCAGCAGTTTGGGGCGGAAAAATGGCTACACCTTC. The chain uses TRBV12-3 or TRBV12-4 and TRBJ1-2; D might be TRBD1 (5 bases). The CDR3 spans 13 residues. V was shortened by 3 bases and J by 6 bases, with 11 bases between the two germline ends.

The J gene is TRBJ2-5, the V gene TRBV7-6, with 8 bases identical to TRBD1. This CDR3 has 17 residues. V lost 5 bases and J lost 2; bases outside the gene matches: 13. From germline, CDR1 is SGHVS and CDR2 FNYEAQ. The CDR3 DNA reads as TGTGCCAGCAGCGCTAGTCACCGGACAGGGATGCAAGAGACCCAGTACTTC. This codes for CASSASHRTGMQETQYF.

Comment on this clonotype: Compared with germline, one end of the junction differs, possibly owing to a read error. The CDR3, as DNA: TGTGCCAGCAGTCCCCAAGGACAAGAGACCCAGTACTTC. Translated: CASSPQGQETQYF. This chain links TRBV10-3 with TRBJ2-5; the D is unclear. The CDR3 contains 13 residues. The germline V gene has CDR1 ENHRY and CDR2 SYGVKD.

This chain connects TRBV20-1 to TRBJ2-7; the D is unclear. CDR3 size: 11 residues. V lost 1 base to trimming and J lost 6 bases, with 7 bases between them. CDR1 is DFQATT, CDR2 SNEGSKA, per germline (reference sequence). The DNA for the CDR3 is TGCAGTGCTAGAGGCCCGGGCGAGCAGTACTTC. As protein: CSARGPGEQYF.

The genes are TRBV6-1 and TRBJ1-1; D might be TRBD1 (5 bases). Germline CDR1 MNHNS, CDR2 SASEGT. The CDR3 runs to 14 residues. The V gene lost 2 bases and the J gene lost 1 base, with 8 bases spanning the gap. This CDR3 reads CASSEIRANTEAFF. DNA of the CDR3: TGTGCCAGCAGTGAAATCAGGGCGAACACTGAAGCTTTCTTT.

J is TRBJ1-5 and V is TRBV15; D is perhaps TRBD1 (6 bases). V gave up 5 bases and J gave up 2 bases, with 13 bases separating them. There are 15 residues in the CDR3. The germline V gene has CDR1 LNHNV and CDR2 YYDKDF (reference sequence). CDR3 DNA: TGTGCCACCAGCTTTTGGGCAGGGGGCAATCAGCCCCAGCATTTT. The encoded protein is CATSFWAGGNQPQHF.

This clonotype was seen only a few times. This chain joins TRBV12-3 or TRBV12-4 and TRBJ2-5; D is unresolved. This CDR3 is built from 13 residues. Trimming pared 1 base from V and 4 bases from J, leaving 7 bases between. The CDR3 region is CASSLGERETQYF. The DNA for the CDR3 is TGTGCCAGCAGTTTAGGGGAACGAGAGACCCAGTACTTC.

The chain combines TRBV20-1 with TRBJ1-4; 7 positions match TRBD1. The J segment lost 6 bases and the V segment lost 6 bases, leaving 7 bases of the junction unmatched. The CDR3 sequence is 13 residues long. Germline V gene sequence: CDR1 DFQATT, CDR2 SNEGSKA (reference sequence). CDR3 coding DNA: TGCAGTGCACGACAGGGAGGCGATGAAAAACTGTTTTTT. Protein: CSARQGGDEKLFF.

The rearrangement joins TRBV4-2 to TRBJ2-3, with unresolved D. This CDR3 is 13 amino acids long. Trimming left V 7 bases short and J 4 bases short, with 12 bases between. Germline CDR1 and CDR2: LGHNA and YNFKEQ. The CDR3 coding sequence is TGTGCCAGCACCCCCCCTAGTGCAGATACGCAGTATTTT. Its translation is CASTPPSADTQYF.

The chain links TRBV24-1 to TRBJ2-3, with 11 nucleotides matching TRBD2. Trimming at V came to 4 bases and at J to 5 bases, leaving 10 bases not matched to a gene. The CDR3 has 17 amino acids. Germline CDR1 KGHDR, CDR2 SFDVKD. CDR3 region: CATSDGLSGGARDTQYF. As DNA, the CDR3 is TGTGCCACCAGTGACGGACTTAGCGGGGGGGCCAGAGATACGCAGTATTTT.

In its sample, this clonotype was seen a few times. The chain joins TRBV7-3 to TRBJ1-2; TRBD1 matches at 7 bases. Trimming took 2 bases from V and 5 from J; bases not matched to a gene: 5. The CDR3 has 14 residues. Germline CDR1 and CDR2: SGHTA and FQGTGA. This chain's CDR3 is CASSLEPGGYGYTF. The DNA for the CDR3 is TGTGCCAGCAGCTTAGAACCAGGGGGATATGGCTACACCTTC.

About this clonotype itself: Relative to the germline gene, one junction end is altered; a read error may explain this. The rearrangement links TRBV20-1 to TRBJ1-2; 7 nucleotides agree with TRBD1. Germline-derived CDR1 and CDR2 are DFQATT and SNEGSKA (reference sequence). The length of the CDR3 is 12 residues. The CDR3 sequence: CSAGEGQYGYTF. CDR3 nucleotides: TGCAGTGCTGGAGAGGGACAGTATGGCTACACCTTC.

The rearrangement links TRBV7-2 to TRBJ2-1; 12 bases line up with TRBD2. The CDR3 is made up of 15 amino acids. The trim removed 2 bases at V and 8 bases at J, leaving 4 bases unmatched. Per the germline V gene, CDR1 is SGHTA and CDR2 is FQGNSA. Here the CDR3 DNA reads TGTGCCAGCAGCTTATCGACTAGCGGGGGACATGAGCAGTTCTTC. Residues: CASSLSTSGGHEQFF.

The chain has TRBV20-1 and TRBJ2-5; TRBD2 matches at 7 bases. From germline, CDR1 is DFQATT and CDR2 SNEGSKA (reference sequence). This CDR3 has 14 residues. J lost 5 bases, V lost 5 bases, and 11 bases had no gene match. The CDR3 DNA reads TGCAGTGCTGAGGGACTATTCCCTTTGGAGACCCAGTACTTC. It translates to CSAEGLFPLETQYF.

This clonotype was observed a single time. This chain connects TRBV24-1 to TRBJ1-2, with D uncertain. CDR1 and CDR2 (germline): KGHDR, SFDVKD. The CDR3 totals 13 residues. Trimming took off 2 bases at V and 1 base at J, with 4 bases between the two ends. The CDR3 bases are TGTGCCACCAGTGATTCCAGTAACTATGGCTACACCTTC. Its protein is CATSDSSNYGYTF.

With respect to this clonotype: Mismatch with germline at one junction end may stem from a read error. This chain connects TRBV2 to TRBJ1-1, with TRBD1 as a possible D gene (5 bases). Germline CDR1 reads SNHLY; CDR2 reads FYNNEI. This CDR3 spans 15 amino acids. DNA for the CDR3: TGTGCCAGCAGTGAGAGGGGAAGGGTGAACACTGTAGCTTTCTTT. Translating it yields CASSERGRVNTVAFF.

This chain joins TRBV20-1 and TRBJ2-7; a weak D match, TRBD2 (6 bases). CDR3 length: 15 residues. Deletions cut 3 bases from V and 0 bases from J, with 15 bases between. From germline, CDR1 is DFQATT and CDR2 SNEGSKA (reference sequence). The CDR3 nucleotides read TGCAGTGCTAGGATTATCAGGGACTTCTCCTACGAGCAGTACTTC. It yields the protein CSARIIRDFSYEQYF.

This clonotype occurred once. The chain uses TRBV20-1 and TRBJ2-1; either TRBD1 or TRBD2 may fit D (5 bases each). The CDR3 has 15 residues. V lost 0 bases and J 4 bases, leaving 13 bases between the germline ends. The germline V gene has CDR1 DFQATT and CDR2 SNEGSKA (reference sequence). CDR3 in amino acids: CSAREPGTTYNEQFF. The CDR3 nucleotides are TGCAGTGCTAGAGAACCCGGGACGACATACAATGAGCAGTTCTTC.

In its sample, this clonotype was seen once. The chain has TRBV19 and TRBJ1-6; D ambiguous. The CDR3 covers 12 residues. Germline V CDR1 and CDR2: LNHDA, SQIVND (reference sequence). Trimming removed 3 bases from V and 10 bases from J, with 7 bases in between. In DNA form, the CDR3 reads TGTGCCAGTAGTATGGTCAAGTCACCCCTCCACTTT. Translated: CASSMVKSPLHF.

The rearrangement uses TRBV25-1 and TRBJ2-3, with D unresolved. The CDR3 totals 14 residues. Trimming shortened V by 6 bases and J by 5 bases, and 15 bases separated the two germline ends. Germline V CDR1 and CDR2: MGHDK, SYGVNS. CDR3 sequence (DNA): TGTGCCAGCAGCGCCCAAGTAGCTGGAGATACGCAGTATTTT. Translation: CASSAQVAGDTQYF. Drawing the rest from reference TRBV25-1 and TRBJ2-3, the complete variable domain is EADIYQTPRYLVIGTGKKITLECSQTMGHDKMYWYQQDPGMELHLIHYSYGVNSTEKGDLSSESTVSRIRTEHFPLTLESARPSHTSQYLCASSAQVAGDTQYFGPGTRLTVL.

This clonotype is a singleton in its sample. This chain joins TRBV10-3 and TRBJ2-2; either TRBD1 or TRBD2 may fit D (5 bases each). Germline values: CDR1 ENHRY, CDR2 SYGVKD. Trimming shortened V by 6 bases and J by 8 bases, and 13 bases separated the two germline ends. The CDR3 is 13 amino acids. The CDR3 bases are TGTGCCATCAGGCAGGGTGGAGGTGGGGAGCTGTTTTTT. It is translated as CAIRQGGGGELFF.

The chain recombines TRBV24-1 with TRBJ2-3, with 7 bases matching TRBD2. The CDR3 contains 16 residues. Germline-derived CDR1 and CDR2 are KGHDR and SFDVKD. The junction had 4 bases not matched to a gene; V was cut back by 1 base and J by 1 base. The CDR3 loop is CATSDLKRGGTDTQYF. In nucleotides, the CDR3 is TGTGCCACCAGTGATTTAAAGCGGGGAGGCACAGATACGCAGTATTTT.